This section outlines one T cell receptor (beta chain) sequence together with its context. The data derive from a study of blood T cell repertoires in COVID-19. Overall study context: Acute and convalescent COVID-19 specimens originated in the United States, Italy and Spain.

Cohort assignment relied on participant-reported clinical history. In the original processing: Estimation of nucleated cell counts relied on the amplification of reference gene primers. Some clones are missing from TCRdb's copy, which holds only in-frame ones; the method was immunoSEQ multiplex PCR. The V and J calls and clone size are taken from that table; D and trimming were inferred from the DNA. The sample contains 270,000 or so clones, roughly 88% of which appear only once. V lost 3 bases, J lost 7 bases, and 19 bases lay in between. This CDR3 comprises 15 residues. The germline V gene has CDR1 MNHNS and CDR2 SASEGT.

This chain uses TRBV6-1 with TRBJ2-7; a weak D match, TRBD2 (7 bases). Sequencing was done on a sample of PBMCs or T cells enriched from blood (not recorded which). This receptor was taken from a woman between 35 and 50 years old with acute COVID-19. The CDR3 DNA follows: TGTGCCAGCAGTGATGCGGGGCGGGGGCGAGGAGAGCAGTACTTC. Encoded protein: CASSDAGRGRGEQYF.